This T cell receptor beta chain was observed in a study of T cell repertoires in cytomegalovirus infection. Turning to the study itself: A matching HLA type, together with CMV infection, was signaled by public TCR beta signatures.

This clonotype has more than one count but fewer than ten. Its specificity is not known. Findings of the study overall: HLA-C-restricted CMV-specific TCR beta clonotypes prevailed in the ex vivo response.

Each CDR3 protein gets one entry after TCRdb re-called the reads with MiXCR. The data show 640,000 or so distinct CDR3 sequences, with around 30% seen just once and about 20% held by the top ten. Per germline, CDR1 DFQATT and CDR2 SNEGSKA (reference sequence). V lost 1 base and J 2 bases, leaving 19 bases between the germline ends. This CDR3 spans 17 amino acids. The V and J genes are TRBV20-1 and TRBJ2-3, with TRBD2 as a possible D gene (5 bases). This TCR came from a human donor in good health (CMV status not recorded). Some clones in this sample may be carry-over from other donors' samples. The sample in question was cultured PBMCs, obtained from culture after CMV antigen stimulation. The CDR3 DNA follows: TGCAGTGCTAGAGGGGGAGTTGCCGGGTCCTACACAGATACGCAGTATTTT. Its protein product is CSARGGVAGSYTDTQYF.